This paragraph covers one T cell receptor (beta chain) sequence. In the study's own analysis: Estimation of nucleated cell counts relied on the amplification of reference gene primers. Method: immunoSEQ multiplex PCR; TCRdb's copy keeps in-frame clones and lacks some. That table is the source of V, J and clone size, and D and trimming were worked out from the DNA. The sample holds about 99,000 clones; around four fifths are singletons and the top ten take 4% to 6%. This sample stems from a study of blood T cell repertoires in COVID-19. About the study: The United States, Italy and Spain were the sources of the acute and convalescent COVID-19 samples. Sources were T cells, B-cell-depleted T cells, or PBMCs; the material itself was cDNA or gDNA.

Germline CDR1 and CDR2: SGHVS and FNYEAQ. The V gene lost 0 bases and the J gene lost 5 bases, with 2 bases spanning the gap. There are 12 residues in the CDR3. The sequenced sample was peripheral blood. The sequence derives from a man aged 55 to 70 with acute or convalescent COVID-19. The chain carries TRBV7-6 and TRBJ1-3; no clear D gene. The CDR3 DNA follows: TGTGCCAGCAGCTTAGCCAGAAACACCATATATTTT. Its protein is CASSLARNTIYF.